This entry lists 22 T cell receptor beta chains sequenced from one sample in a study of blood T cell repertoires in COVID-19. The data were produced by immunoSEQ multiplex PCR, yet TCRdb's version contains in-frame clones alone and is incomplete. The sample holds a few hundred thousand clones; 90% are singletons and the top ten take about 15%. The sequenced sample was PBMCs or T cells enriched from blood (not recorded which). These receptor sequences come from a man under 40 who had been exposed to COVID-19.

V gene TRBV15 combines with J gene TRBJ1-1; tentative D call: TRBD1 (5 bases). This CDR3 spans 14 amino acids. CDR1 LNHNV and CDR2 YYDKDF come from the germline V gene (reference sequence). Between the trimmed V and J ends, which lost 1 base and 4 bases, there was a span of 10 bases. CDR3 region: CATSRVGLGTEAFF. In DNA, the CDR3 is TGTGCCACCAGCAGAGTGGGGCTAGGCACTGAAGCTTTCTTT.

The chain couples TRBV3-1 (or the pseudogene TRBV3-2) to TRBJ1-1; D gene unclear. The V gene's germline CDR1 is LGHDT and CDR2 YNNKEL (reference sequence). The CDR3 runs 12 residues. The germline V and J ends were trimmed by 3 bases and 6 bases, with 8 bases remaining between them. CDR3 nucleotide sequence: TGTGCCAGCAGCCAGTCTCGCGCTGAAGCTTTCTTT. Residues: CASSQSRAEAFF.

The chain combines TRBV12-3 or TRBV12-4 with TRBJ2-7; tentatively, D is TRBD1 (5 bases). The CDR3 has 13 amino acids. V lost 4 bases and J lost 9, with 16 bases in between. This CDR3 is CASSSFSAQGQYF. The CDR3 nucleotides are TGTGCCAGCAGTTCATTCTCCGCGCAGGGGCAGTACTTC.

The CDR3 nucleotides read TGCGCCAGCAGCCAAGATAAGGGGTCACATCCCCTTAACTATGGCTACACCTTC. It specifies CASSQDKGSHPLNYGYTF. The chain has TRBV4-1 and TRBJ1-2; weak D call: TRBD1 (5 bases). With 0 bases removed from V and 1 base from J, the gap between germline ends came to 18 bases. Germline V gives CDR1 MGHRA, CDR2 YSYEKL. The CDR3 totals 18 residues.

CDR3: CASRAPGQGSQPQHF. The CDR3 DNA reads TGTGCCAGCAGGGCACCGGGACAGGGAAGTCAGCCCCAGCATTTT. The gene calls are TRBV6-5 and TRBJ1-5; 9 bases are shared with TRBD1. From germline, CDR1 is MNHEY and CDR2 SVGAGI. The CDR3 sequence is 15 residues long. With V trimmed by 6 bases and J by 6 bases, 9 bases remained unmatched.

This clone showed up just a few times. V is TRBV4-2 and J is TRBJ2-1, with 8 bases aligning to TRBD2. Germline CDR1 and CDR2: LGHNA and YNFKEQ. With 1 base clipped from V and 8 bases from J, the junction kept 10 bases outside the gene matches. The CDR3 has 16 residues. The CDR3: CASSQVSSGVRYEQFF. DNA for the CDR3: TGTGCCAGCAGCCAAGTAAGTAGCGGGGTGCGTTATGAGCAGTTCTTC.

The CDR3 reads CASSPLVQRGRGTGELFF. CDR3 in DNA: TGTGCCAGCAGTCCCCTAGTCCAGCGGGGGCGGGGCACCGGGGAGCTGTTTTTT. The rearrangement joins TRBV27 to TRBJ2-2, with 8 nucleotides matching TRBD2. In germline, CDR1 is MNHEY, CDR2 SMNVEV (reference sequence). V shed 5 bases and J 4 bases; nucleotides not matched to a gene: 15. CDR3 size: 18 residues.

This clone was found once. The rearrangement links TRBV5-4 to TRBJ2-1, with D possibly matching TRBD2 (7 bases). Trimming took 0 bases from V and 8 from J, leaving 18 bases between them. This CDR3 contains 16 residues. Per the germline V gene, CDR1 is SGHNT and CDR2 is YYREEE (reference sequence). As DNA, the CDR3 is TGTGCCAGCAGCTTGGTCCGGGGGGCTAGTAAGGATGAGCAGTTCTTC. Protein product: CASSLVRGASKDEQFF.

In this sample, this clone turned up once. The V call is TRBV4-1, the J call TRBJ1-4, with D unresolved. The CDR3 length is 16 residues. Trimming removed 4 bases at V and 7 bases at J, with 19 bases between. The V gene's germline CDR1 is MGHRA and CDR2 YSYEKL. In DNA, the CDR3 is TGCGCCAGCAGCCCCGGCGAGCGCTTGGGAGGTGAAAAACTGTTTTTT. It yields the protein CASSPGERLGGEKLFF.

The chain's CDR3 is CATPPSGTSGADNEQFF. In DNA, the CDR3 is TGCGCCACTCCTCCCTCCGGGACTAGCGGGGCAGACAATGAGCAGTTCTTC. V usage is TRBV10-1 and J usage is TRBJ2-1; 13 bases line up with TRBD2. The CDR3 runs to 17 residues. Trimming at V came to 10 bases and at J to 5 bases, leaving 14 bases not matched to a gene. Per the germline V gene, CDR1 is WNHNN and CDR2 is SYGVQD (reference sequence).

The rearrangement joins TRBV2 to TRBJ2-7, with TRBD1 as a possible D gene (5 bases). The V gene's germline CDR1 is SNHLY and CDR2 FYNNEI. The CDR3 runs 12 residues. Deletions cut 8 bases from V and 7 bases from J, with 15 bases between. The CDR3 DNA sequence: TGTGCCAGCTCCTACAGGTCTGGGGAGCAGTACTTC. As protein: CASSYRSGEQYF.

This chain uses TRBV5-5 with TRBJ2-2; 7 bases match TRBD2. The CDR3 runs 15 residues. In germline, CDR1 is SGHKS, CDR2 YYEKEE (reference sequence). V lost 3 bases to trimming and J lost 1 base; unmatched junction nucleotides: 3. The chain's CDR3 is CASSSLAVNTGELFF. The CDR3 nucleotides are TGTGCCAGCAGCTCGCTAGCGGTGAACACCGGGGAGCTGTTTTTT.

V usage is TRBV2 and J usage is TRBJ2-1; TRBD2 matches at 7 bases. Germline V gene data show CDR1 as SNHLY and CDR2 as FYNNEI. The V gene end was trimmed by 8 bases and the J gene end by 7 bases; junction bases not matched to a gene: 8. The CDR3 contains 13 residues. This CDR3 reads CASCGRSGNEQFF. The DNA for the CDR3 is TGTGCCAGCTGCGGGAGAAGCGGGAATGAGCAGTTCTTC.

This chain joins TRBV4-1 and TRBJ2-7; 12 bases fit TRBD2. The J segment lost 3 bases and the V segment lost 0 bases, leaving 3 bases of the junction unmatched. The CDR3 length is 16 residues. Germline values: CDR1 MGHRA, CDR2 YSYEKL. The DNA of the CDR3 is TGCGCCAGCAGCCAAGATCAACTAGCGGGGGGCTACGAGCAGTACTTC. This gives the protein CASSQDQLAGGYEQYF.

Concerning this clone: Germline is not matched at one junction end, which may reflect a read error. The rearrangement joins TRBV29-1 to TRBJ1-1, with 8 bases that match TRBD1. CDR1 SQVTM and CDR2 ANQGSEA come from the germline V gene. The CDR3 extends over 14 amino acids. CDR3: CSVEDRGMNTEAFF. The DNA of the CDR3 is TGCAGCGTCGAAGACAGGGGAATGAACACTGAAGCTTTCTTT.

CDR3: CASSPRSADQETQYF. CDR3 nucleotide sequence: TGTGCCAGCAGCCCAAGAAGCGCAGACCAAGAGACCCAGTACTTC. The chain recombines TRBV3-1 (or the pseudogene TRBV3-2) with TRBJ2-5; D is ambiguous. The CDR3 has 15 residues. The germline V gene encodes CDR1 LGHDT and CDR2 YNNKEL (reference sequence). The ends were cut back, 4 bases at V and 0 bases at J, with 12 bases in the middle.

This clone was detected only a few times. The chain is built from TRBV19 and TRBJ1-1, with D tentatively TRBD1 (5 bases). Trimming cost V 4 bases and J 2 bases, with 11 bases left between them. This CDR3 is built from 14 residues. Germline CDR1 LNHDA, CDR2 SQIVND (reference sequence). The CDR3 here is CASSTQTANTEAFF. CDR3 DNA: TGTGCCAGTAGTACTCAGACAGCCAACACTGAAGCTTTCTTT. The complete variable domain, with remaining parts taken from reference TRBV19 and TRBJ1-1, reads DGGITQSPKYLFRKEGQNVTLSCEQNLNHDAMYWYRQDPGQGLRLIYYSQIVNDFQKGDIAEGYSVSREKKESFPLTVTSAQKNPTAFYLCASSTQTANTEAFFGQGTRLTVV.

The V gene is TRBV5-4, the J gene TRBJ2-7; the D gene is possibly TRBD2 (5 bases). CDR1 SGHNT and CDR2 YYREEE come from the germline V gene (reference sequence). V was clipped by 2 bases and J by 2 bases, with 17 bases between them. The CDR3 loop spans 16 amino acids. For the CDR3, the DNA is TGTGCCAGCAGCTTCTATCCTCCGGGAAATCCCTACGAGCAGTACTTC. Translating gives CASSFYPPGNPYEQYF.

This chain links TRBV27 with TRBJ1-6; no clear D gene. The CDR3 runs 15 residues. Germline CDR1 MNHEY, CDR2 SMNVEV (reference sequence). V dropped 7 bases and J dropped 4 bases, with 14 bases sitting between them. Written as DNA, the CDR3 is TGTGCCAGCAAATTGAGGGTCTTTTATAATTCACCCCTCCACTTT. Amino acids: CASKLRVFYNSPLHF.

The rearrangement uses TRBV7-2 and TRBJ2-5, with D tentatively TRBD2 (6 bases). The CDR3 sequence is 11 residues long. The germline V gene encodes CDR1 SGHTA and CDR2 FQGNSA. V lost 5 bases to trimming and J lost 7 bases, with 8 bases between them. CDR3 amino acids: CASSPAGTQYF. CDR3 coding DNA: TGTGCCAGCAGCCCAGCGGGGACCCAGTACTTC.

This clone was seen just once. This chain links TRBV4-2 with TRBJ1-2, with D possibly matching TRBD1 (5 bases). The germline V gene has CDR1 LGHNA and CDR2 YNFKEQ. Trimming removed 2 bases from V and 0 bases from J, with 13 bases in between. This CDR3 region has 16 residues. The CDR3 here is CASSQQGTPANYGYTF. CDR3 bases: TGTGCCAGCAGCCAACAGGGTACCCCAGCTAACTATGGCTACACCTTC.

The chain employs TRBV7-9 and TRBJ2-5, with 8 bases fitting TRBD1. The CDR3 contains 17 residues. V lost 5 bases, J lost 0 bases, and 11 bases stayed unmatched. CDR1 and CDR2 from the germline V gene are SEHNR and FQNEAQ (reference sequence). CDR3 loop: CASSPLTGDSHQETQYF. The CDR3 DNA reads TGTGCCAGCAGCCCCTTGACAGGGGATTCCCACCAAGAGACCCAGTACTTC.